Shown below are 3 T cell receptor beta chains from a single sample sequenced in a study of regulatory T cells in long-lasting Graves disease. With iRepertoire HTBI primers and Arm-PCR of CDR3 regions, TCR beta libraries were built. MiXCR was run by TCRdb on the multiplex PCR reads, yielding one entry per CDR3 protein. The table shows some 240,000 distinct CDR3 sequences, with around 20% occurring only once. Time point noted: newly diagnosed GD, antithyroid drugs for less than 3 months. The TCR library used RNA extracted from PBMCs. These data were also reused for a study on T cells in Graves' hyperthyroidism and ophthalmopathy.

The sample consisted of peripheral blood mononuclear cells (PBMCs), taken at new diagnosis, from a patient treated with antithyroid drugs. The receptors here all came from a woman aged 30 to 39 with Graves disease.

This clonotype was counted ten times or more. The chain links TRBV5-1 to TRBJ1-2; tentatively, D is TRBD1 (5 bases). In germline, CDR1 is SGHRS, CDR2 YFSETQ. V was pared by 5 bases and J by 7 bases, with 15 bases between. The CDR3 covers 13 residues. The CDR3 bases are TGCGCCAGCAGACTTGGGGGATCTGGTGGCTACACCTTC. It yields the protein CASRLGGSGGYTF. The full variable domain, in which reference TRBV5-1 and TRBJ1-2 provide the parts outside the CDR3, is KAGVTQTPRYLIKTRGQQVTLSCSPISGHRSVSWYQQTPGQGLQFLFEYFSETQRNKGNFPGRFSGRQFSNSRSEMNVSTLELGDSALYLCASRLGGSGGYTFGSGTRLTVV.

This clonotype has a handful of counts. The gene calls are TRBV11-3 and TRBJ2-7, with 7 bases fitting TRBD2. The CDR3 contains 13 residues. The trim removed 5 bases at V and 8 bases at J, leaving 9 bases unmatched. The germline V gene has CDR1 SGHNT and CDR2 YENEEA. CDR3 in amino acids: CASSKPTGGQQYF. In DNA, the CDR3 is TGTGCCAGCAGCAAGCCGACGGGGGGTCAGCAGTACTTC.

This clonotype was recorded at least ten times. The CDR3 spells CASSTPRTEADTQYF. The CDR3 DNA reads TGTGCCAGCAGCACCCCCCGGACTGAGGCAGATACGCAGTATTTT. V gene TRBV7-2 combines with J gene TRBJ2-3; perhaps TRBD2 as D (5 bases). The CDR3 has 15 residues. Germline lookup yields CDR1 SGHTA and CDR2 FQGNSA. Between the trimmed V and J ends, which lost 5 bases and 4 bases, there was a span of 16 bases.